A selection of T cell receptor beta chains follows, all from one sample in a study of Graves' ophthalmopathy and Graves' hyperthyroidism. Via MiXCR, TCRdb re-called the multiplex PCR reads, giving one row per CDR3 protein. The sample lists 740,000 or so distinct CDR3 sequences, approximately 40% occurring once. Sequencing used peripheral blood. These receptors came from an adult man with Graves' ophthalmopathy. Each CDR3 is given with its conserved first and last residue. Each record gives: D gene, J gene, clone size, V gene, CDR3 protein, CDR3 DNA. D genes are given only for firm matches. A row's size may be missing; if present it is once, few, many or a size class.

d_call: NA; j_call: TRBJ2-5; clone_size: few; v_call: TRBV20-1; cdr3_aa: CSVRAQTPTRQETQYF; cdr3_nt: TGCAGTGTCAGGGCGCAAACACCGACACGACAAGAGACCCAGTACTTC
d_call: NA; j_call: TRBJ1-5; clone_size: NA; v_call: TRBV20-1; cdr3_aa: CSARRGGDETQHF; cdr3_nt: TGCAGTGCTCGACGGGGGGGCGACGAGACCCAGCATTTT
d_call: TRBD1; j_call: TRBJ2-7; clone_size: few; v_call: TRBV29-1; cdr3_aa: CSVEGGSGQGNLPYEQYF; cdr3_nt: TGCAGCGTTGAAGGGGGTTCGGGACAGGGAAATTTGCCCTACGAGCAGTACTTC
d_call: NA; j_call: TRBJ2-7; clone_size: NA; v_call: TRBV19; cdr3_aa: CASSIGGLPSYEQYF; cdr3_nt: TGTGCCAGTAGTATTGGGGGTCTCCCTTCCTACGAGCAGTACTTC
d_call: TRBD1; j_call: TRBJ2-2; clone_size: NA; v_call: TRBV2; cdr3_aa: CASQLMVQGGNTGELFF; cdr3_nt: TGTGCCAGCCAGCTTATGGTACAGGGGGGGAACACCGGGGAGCTGTTTTTT
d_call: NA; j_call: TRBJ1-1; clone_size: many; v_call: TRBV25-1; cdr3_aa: CASRASNTEAFF; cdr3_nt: TGTGCCAGCAGAGCCTCGAACACTGAAGCTTTCTTT
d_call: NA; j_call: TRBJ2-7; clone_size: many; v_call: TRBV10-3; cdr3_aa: CAISDTASSYEQYF; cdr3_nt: TGTGCCATCAGTGATACTGCTAGCTCCTACGAGCAGTACTTC
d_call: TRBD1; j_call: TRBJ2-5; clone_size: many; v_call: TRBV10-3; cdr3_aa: CANHRDSPQETQYF; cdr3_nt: TGTGCCAACCATAGGGACAGTCCCCAAGAGACCCAGTACTTC
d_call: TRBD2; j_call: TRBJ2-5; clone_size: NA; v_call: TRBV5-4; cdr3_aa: CASSFRSGGQETQYF; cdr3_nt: TGTGCCAGCAGCTTTCGAAGCGGGGGGCAAGAGACCCAGTACTTC
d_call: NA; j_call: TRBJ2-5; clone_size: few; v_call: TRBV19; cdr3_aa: CASSPSPRQNTQYF; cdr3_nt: TGTGCCAGTAGTCCATCCCCCCGTCAGAACACCCAGTACTTC
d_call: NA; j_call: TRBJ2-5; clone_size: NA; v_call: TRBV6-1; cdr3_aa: CASSAGNQEAQYF; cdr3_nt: TGTGCCAGCTCCGCAGGGAACCAAGAGGCCCAGTACTTC
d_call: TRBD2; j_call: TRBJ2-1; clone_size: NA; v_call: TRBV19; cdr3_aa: CASSVDPAGGANSYNEQFF; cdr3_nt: TGTGCCAGTAGTGTAGACCCGGCCGGGGGGGCGAACTCCTACAATGAGCAGTTCTTC
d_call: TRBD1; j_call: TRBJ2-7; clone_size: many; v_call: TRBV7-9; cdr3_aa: CASSPRDRGRSYEQYF; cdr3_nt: TGTGCCAGCAGCCCCAGGGACAGGGGTAGGTCCTACGAGCAGTACTTC
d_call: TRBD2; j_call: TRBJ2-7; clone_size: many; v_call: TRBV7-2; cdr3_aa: CASSISSGNSYEQYF; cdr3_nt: TGTGCCAGCAGCATATCTAGCGGGAACTCCTACGAGCAGTACTTC
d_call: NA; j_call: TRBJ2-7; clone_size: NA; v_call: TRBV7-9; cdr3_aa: CASSLNPSRGYEQYF; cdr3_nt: TGTGCCAGCAGTTTAAACCCCTCCCGGGGATACGAGCAGTACTTC
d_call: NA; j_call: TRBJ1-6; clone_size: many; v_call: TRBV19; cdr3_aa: CASSMAAAGALHF; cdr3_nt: TGTGCCAGTAGTATGGCGGCGGCTGGAGCCCTCCACTTT
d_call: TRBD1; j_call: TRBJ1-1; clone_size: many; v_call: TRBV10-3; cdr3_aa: CAIRQGAEAFF; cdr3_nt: TGTGCCATCAGGCAGGGGGCCGAAGCTTTCTTT
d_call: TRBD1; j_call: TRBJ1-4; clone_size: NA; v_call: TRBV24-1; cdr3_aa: CATSEGQGWEKLFF; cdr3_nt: TGTGCCACCAGTGAGGGACAGGGTTGGGAAAAACTGTTTTTT
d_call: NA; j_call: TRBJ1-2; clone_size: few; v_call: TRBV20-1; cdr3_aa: CSAPVGPDYTF; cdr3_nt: TGCAGTGCTCCAGTTGGACCGGACTACACCTTC
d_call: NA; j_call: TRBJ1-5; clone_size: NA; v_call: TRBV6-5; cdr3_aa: CASRTRTGGDQPQHF; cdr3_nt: TGTGCCAGCAGAACAAGGACGGGGGGTGATCAGCCCCAGCATTTT
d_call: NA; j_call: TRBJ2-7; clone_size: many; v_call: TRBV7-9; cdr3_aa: CASRQGSYEQYF; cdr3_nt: TGTGCCAGCAGGCAGGGCAGCTACGAGCAGTACTTC
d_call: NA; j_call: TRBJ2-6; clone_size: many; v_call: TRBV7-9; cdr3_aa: CASSDERRSGANVLTF; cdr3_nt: TGTGCCAGCAGTGACGAGAGGCGTTCTGGGGCCAACGTCCTGACTTTC
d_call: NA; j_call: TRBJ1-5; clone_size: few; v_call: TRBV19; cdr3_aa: CASGVTRSQPQHF; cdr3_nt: TGTGCCAGTGGGGTCACGCGTAGTCAGCCCCAGCATTTT
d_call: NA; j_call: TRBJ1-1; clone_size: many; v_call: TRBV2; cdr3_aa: CASSERGSGTEAFF; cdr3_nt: TGCGCCAGCAGTGAGAGGGGGTCGGGCACTGAAGCTTTCTTT
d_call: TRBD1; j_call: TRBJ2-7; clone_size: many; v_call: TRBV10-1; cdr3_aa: CANVTGGLREQYF; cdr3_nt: TGCGCCAATGTGACAGGGGGCCTGCGCGAGCAGTACTTC
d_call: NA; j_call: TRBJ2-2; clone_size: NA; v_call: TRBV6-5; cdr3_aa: CASKGSFTGELFF; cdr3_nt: TGTGCCAGCAAGGGCTCGTTCACCGGGGAGCTGTTTTTT
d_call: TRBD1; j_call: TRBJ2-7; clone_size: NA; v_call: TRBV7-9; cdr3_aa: CASSRAAGGPYEQYF; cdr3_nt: TGTGCCAGCAGCCGTGCCGCAGGGGGCCCCTACGAGCAGTACTTC
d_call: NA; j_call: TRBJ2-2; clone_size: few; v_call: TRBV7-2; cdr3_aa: CASSILAHSGTGELFF; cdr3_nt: TGTGCCAGCAGCATTCTAGCTCACAGCGGCACCGGGGAGCTGTTTTTT
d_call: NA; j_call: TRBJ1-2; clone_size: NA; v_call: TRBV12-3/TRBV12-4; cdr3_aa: CASGFSENYGYTF; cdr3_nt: TGTGCCAGTGGTTTCAGTGAGAACTATGGCTACACCTTC
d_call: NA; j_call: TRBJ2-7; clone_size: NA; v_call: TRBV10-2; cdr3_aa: CASSLYVGSYEQYF; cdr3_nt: TGTGCCAGCAGCTTATATGTGGGGTCCTACGAGCAGTACTTC
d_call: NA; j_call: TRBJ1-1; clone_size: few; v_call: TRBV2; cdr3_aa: CASSVFGPGGNTEAFF; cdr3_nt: TGTGCCAGCAGCGTATTTGGTCCCGGCGGTAACACTGAAGCTTTCTTT
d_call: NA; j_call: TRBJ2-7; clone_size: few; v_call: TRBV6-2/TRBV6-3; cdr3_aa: CASSYKRTQSLYEQYF; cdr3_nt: TGTGCCAGCAGTTACAAGAGGACTCAGTCTTTATACGAGCAGTACTTC
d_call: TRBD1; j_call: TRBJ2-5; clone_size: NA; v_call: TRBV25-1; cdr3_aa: CASSFWTGAQETQYF; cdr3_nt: TGTGCCAGCAGTTTCTGGACAGGGGCTCAAGAGACCCAGTACTTC
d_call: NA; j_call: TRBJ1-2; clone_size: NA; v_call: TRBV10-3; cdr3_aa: CASSYSNGRMLNYGYTF; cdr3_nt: TGTGCCAGCAGTTACTCGAATGGGAGAATGCTAAACTATGGCTACACCTTC
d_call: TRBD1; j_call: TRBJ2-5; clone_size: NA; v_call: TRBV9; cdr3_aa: CASSSGQLDSETQYF; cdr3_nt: TGTGCCAGCAGCTCGGGACAGCTGGACTCGGAGACCCAGTACTTC
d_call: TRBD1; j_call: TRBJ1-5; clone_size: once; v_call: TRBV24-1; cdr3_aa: CASSTGYGTGNQPQHF; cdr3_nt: TGTGCCAGCAGTACCGGTTACGGGACAGGGAATCAGCCCCAGCATTTT
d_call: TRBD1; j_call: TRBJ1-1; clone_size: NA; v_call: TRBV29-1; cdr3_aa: CSVRDRLGTEAFF; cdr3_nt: TGCAGCGTTAGGGACAGGTTGGGCACTGAAGCTTTCTTT
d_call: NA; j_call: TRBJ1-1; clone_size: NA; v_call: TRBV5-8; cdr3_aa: CASSFWGSGTEAFF; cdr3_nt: TGTGCCAGCAGCTTCTGGGGCTCGGGAACTGAAGCTTTCTTT
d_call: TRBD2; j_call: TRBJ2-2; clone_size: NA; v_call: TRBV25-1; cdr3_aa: CASSLAHLRLAGRGELFF; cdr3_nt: TGTGCCAGCAGCTTAGCGCATCTCCGACTAGCGGGAAGAGGGGAGCTGTTTTTT
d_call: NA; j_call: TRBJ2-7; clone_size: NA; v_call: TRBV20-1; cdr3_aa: CSASYRSEPYYEQYF; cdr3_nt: TGCAGTGCTAGCTACAGGTCTGAGCCCTACTACGAGCAGTACTTC
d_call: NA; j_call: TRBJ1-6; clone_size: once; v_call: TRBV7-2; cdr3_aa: CASRTFVGGSYNSPLHF; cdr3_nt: TGTGCCAGCAGGACCTTTGTTGGGGGGTCCTATAATTCACCCCTCCACTTT
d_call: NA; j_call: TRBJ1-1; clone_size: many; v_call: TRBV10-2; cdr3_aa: CASSRTVEAFF; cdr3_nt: TGCGCCAGCAGCCGGACAGTTGAAGCTTTCTTT
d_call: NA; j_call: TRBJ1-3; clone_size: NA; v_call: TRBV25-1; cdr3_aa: CASSALSGNTIYF; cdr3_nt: TGTGCCAGCAGTGCCCTGTCTGGAAACACCATATATTTT
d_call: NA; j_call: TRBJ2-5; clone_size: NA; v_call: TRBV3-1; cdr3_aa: CASSQEEETQYF; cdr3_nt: TGTGCCAGCAGCCAGGAGGAAGAGACCCAGTACTTC
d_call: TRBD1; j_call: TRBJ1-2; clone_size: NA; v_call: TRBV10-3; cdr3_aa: CAIRTDRGQGYTF; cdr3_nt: TGTGCCATCAGGACAGACAGGGGGCAGGGCTACACCTTC
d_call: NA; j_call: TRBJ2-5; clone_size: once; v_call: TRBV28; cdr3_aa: CASRSRTWETQYF; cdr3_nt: TGTGCCAGCAGGAGTCGGACCTGGGAGACCCAGTACTTC
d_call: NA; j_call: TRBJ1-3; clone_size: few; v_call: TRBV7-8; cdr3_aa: CASSLEWGLGGTIYF; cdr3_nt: TGTGCCAGCAGCTTAGAGTGGGGACTGGGAGGCACCATATATTTT
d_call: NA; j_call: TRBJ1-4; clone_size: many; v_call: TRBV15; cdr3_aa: CATSRDRWTSSTNEKLFF; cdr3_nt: TGTGCCACCAGTAGAGACAGATGGACCTCTTCAACTAATGAAAAACTGTTTTTT